The clone carrying this T cell receptor beta chain was recorded once. Germline values: CDR1 SGDLS, CDR2 YYNGEE. The CDR3 has 17 residues. With 7 bases removed from V and 5 bases from J, the gap between germline ends came to 25 bases. Treatment described: 15 to 20 received Ad26.COV2.S at low or high dose, single or two shots; 5 received placebo; per-sample allocation not given. Day 63 after the first vaccine or placebo injection was the time point for sampling. An Ad26 vector expressing Wuhan-strain SARS-CoV-2 spike served as the vaccine. The data stem from a study of Ad26.COV2.S vaccination and SARS-CoV-2 variants. At the level of the study: Enrolled in COV1001, the donor was in the Ad26.COV2.S trial arm, which received the vaccine. Intramuscular Ad26.COV2.S at 5x10^10 or 1x10^11 viral particles.

Data came from immunoSEQ multiplex PCR; TCRdb stores just in-frame clones and leaves some out. The table lists fewer than 500,000 clones, 80% to 95% of them singletons. Sequences were derived from peripheral blood, sampled in a trial of Ad26.COV2.S vaccine versus placebo. The genes are TRBV9 and TRBJ2-4; possibly TRBD1 for D (5 bases). The sequence derives from a person between 18 and 60 years old who received the Ad26.COV2.S COVID-19 vaccine or a placebo. CDR3 sequence reads: CASAVGAGAASQNIQYF. Written as DNA, the CDR3 is TGTGCCAGCGCCGTAGGTGCTGGGGCGGCTTCCCAAAACATTCAGTACTTC.